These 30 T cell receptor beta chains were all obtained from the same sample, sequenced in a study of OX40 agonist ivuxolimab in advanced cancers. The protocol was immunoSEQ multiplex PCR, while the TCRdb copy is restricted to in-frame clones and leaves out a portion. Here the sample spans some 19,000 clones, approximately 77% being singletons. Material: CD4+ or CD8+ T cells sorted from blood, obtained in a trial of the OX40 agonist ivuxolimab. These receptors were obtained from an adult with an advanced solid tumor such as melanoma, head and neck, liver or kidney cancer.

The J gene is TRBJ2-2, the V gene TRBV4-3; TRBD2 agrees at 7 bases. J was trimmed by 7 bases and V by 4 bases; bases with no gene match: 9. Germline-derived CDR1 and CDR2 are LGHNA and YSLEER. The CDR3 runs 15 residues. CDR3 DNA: TGCGCCAGCAGCCTTGGGAGGGTTTCAATCGGGGAGCTGTTTTTT. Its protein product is CASSLGRVSIGELFF.

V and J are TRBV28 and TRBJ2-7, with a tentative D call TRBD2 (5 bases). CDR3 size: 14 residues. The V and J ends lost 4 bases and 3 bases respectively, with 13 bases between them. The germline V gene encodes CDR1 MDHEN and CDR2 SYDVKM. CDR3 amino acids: CASSWAGGDYEQYF. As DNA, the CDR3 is TGTGCCAGCAGTTGGGCGGGTGGTGACTACGAGCAGTACTTC. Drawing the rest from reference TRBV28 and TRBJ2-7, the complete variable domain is DVKVTQSSRYLVKRTGEKVFLECVQDMDHENMFWYRQDPGLGLRLIYFSYDVKMKEKGDIPEGYSVSREKKERFSLILESASTNQTSMYLCASSWAGGDYEQYFGPGTRLTVT.

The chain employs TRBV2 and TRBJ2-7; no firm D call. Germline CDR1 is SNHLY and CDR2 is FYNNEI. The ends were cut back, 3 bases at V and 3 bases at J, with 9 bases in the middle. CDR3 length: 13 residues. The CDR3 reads CASSDGKGYEQYF. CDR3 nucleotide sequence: TGTGCCAGCAGTGACGGAAAGGGCTACGAGCAGTACTTC.

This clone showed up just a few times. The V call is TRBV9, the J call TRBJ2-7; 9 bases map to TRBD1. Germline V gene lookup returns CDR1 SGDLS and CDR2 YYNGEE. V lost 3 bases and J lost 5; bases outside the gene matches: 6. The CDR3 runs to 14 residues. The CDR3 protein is CASSGGQGGHEQYF. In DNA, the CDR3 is TGTGCCAGCAGCGGGGGACAGGGTGGCCACGAGCAGTACTTC.

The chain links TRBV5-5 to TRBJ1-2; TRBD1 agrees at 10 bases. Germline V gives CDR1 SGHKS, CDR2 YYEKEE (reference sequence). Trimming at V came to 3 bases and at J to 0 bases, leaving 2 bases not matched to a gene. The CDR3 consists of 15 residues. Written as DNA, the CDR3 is TGTGCCAGCAGCTCCGGGACAGGGGCTAACTATGGCTACACCTTC. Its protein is CASSSGTGANYGYTF.

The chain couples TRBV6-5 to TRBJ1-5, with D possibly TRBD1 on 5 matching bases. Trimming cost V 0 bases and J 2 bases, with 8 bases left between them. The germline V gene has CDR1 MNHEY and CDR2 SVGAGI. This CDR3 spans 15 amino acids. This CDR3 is CASSYSRGGNQPQHF. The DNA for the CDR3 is TGTGCCAGCAGTTACTCGAGAGGGGGCAATCAGCCCCAGCATTTT.

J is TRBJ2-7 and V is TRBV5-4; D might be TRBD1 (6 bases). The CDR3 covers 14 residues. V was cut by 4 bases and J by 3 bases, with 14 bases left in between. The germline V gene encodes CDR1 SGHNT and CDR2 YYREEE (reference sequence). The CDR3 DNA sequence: TGTGCCAGCAGCAACCACCGGGACAACTACGAGCAGTACTTC. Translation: CASSNHRDNYEQYF.

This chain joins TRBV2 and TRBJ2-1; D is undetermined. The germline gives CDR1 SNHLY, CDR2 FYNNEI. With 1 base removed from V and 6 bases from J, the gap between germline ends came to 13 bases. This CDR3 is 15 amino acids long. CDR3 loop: CASSEVDLTFNEQFF. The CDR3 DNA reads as TGTGCCAGCAGTGAAGTAGACTTGACTTTCAATGAGCAGTTCTTC.

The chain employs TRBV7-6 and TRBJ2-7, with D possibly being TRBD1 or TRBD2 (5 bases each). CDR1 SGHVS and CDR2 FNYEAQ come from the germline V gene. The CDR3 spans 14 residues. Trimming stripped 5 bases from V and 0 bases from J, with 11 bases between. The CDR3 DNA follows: TGTGCCAGCAGCCCGGGGACGCCCTCCTACGAGCAGTACTTC. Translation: CASSPGTPSYEQYF.

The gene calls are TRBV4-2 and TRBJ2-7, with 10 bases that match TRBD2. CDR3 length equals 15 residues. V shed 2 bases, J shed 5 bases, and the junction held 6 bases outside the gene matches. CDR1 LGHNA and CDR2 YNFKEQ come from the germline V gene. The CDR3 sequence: CASSQLSGGSDEQYF. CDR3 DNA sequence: TGTGCCAGCAGCCAACTTAGCGGGGGGAGTGACGAGCAGTACTTC.

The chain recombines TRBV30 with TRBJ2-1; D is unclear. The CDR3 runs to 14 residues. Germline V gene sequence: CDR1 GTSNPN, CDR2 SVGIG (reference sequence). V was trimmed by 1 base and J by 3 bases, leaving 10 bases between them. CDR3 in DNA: TGTGCCTGGAGTGCCCCTACGGGCTACAATGAGCAGTTCTTC. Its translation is CAWSAPTGYNEQFF.

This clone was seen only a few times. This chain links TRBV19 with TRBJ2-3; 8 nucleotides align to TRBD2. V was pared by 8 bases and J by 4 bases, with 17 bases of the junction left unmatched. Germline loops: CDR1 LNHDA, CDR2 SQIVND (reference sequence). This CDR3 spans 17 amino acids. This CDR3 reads CASEPFGNSGVADTQYF. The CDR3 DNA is TGTGCCAGTGAACCGTTTGGGAATAGCGGGGTGGCAGATACGCAGTATTTT.

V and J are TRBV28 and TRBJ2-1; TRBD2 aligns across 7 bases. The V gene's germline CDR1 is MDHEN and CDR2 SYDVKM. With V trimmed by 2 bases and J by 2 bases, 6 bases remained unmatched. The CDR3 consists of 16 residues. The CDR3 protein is CASSLLAETTYNEQFF. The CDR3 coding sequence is TGTGCCAGCAGTTTACTAGCGGAAACCACCTACAATGAGCAGTTCTTC.

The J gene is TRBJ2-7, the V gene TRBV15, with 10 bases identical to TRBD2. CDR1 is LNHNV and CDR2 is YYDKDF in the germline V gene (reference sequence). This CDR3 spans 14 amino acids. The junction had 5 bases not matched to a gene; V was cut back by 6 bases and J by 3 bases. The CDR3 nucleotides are TGTGCCACCAGTCTAGCGGGAGCCTACTACGAGCAGTACTTC. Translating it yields CATSLAGAYYEQYF.

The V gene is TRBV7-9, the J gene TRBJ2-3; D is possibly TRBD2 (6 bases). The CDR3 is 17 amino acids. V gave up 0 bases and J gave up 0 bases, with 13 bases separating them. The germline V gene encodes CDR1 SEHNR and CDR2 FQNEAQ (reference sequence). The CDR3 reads CASSLAGGAPSTDTQYF. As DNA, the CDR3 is TGTGCCAGCAGCTTAGCAGGAGGGGCCCCTAGCACAGATACGCAGTATTTT.

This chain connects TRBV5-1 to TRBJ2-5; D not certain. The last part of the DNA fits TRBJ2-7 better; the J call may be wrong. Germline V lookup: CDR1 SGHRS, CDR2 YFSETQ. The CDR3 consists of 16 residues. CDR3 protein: CASSEAGPGPYYEQYF. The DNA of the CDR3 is TGCGCCAGCAGCGAAGCCGGCCCGGGCCCTTACTACGAGCAGTACTTC.

The CDR3 here is CASSPTSLFADTQYF. The CDR3 DNA reads TGCGCCAGCAGCCCCACTAGTCTTTTCGCAGATACGCAGTATTTT. The V and J genes are TRBV5-1 and TRBJ2-3; TRBD2 might be the D (5 bases). Germline values: CDR1 SGHRS, CDR2 YFSETQ. Trimming left V 4 bases short and J 4 bases short, with 16 bases between. The CDR3 is made up of 15 amino acids.

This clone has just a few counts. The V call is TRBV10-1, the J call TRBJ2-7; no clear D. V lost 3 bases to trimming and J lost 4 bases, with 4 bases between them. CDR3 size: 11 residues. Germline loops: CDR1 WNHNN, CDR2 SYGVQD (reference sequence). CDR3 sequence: CASSDGYEQYF. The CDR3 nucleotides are TGCGCCAGCAGTGACGGTTACGAGCAGTACTTC.

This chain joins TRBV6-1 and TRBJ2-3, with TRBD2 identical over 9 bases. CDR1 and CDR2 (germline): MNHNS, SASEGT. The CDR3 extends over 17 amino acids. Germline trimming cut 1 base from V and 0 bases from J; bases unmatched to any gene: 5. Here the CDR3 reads CASSEEVAGASTDTQYF. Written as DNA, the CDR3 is TGTGCCAGCAGTGAAGAAGTAGCGGGGGCTAGCACAGATACGCAGTATTTT.

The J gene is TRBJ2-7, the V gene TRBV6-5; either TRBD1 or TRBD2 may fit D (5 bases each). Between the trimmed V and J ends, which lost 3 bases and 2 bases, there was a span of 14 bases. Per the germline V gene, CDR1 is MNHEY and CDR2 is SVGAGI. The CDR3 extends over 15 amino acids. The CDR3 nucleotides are TGTGCCAGCAGTTATCCCGGGACGGAGGCCTACGAGCAGTACTTC. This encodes CASSYPGTEAYEQYF.

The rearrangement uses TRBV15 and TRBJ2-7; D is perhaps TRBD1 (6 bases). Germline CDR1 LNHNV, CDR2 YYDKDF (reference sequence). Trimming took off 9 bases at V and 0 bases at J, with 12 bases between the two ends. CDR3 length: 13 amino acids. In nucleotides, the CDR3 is TGTGCCACGAACGCAGGGGACTCCTACGAGCAGTACTTC. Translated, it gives CATNAGDSYEQYF.

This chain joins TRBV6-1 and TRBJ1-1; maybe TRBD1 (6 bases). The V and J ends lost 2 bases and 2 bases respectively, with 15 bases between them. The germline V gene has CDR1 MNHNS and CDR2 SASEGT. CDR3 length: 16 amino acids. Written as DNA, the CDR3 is TGTGCCAGCAGTGAACCTTCGACAGGCCCTAACACTGAAGCTTTCTTT. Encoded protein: CASSEPSTGPNTEAFF.

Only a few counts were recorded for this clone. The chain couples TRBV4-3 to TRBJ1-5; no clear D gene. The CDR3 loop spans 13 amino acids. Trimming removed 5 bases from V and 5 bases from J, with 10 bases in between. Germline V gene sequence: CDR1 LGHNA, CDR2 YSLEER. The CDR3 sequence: CASSVERDQPQHF. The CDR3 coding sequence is TGCGCCAGCAGCGTCGAAAGGGATCAGCCCCAGCATTTT.

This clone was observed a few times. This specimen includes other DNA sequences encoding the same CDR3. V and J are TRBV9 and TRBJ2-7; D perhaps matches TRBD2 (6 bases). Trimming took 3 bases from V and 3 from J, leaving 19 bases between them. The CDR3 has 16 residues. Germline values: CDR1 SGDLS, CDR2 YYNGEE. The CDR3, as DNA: TGTGCCAGCAGCGGTGGGGGGAACGGGACTTTCTACGAGCAGTACTTC. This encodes CASSGGGNGTFYEQYF.

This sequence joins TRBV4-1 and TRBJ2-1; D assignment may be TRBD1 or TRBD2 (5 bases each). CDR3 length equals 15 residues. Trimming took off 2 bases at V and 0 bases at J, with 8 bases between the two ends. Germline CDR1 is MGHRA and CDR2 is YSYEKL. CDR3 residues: CASSQYGGSYNEQFF. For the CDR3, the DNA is TGCGCCAGCAGCCAATATGGGGGCTCCTACAATGAGCAGTTCTTC.

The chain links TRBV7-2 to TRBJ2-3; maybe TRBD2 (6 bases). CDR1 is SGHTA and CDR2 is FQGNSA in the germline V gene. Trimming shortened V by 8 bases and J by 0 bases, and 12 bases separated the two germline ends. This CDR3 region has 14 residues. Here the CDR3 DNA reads TGTGCCAGCCATTCTGGGACTAGCACAGATACGCAGTATTTT. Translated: CASHSGTSTDTQYF.

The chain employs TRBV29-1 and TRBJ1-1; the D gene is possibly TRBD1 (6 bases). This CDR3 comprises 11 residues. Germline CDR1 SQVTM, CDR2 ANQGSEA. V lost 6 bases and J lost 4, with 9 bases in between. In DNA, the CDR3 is TGCAGCGTACAAGGGGGCACTGAAGCTTTCTTT. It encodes CSVQGGTEAFF.

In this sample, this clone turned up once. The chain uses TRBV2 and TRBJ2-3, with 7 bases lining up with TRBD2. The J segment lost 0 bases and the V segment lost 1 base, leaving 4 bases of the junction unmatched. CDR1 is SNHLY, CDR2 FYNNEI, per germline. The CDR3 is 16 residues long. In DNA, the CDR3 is TGTGCCAGCAGTGAAGGGTGGGGAGGGAGCACAGATACGCAGTATTTT. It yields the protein CASSEGWGGSTDTQYF.

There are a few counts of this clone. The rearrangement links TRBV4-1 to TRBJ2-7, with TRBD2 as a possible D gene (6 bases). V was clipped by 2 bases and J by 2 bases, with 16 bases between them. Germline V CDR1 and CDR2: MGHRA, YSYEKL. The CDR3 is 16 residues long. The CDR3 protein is CASSQRLDLGPYEQYF. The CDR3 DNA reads TGCGCCAGCAGCCAACGACTAGACCTAGGCCCCTACGAGCAGTACTTC.

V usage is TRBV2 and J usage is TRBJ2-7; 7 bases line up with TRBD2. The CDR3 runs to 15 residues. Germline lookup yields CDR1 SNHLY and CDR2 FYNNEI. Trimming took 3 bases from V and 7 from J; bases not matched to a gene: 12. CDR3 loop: CASSELDGLGVEQYF. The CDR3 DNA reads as TGTGCCAGCAGTGAGTTAGACGGACTAGGAGTGGAGCAGTACTTC.